The text below deals with one TCR beta chain. Its antigen is unknown. The method was immunoSEQ multiplex PCR; TCRdb's version includes in-frame clones alone and lacks a portion of them. Of 250,000 to 350,000 clones listed, roughly 85% are singletons. This record comes from a study of cytomegalovirus exposure and HLA in healthy donors. Study conclusions and caveats: Reported results showed that the classifier diagnosed cytomegalovirus status with high specificity and sensitivity.

Sequenced material: PBMCs. This clonotype was obtained from a woman younger than 35 in good health and CMV-seronegative.

This CDR3 is CASSIPLASGSHNEQFF. For the CDR3, the DNA is TGTGCCAGTAGTATCCCCTTAGCTAGCGGGAGCCACAATGAGCAGTTCTTC. The chain has TRBV19 and TRBJ2-1, with TRBD2 matching 10 bases. Germline trimming cut 3 bases from V and 5 bases from J; bases unmatched to any gene: 10. The CDR3 is 17 amino acids. Germline V gene sequence: CDR1 LNHDA, CDR2 SQIVND (reference sequence). The full variable domain, in which reference TRBV19 and TRBJ2-1 provide the parts outside the CDR3, is DGGITQSPKYLFRKEGQNVTLSCEQNLNHDAMYWYRQDPGQGLRLIYYSQIVNDFQKGDIAEGYSVSREKKESFPLTVTSAQKNPTAFYLCASSIPLASGSHNEQFFGPGTRLTVL.